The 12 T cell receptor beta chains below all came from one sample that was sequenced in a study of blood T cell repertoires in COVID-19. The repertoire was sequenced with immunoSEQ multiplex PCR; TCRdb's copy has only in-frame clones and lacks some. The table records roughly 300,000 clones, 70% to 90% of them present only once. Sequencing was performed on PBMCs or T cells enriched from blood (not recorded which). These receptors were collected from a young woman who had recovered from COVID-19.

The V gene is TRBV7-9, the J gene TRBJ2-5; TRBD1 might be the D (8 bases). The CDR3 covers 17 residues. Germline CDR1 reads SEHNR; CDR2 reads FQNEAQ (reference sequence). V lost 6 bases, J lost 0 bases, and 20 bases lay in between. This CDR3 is CASRAGQALGHQETQYF. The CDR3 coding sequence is TGTGCCAGCAGAGCGGGACAGGCCCTAGGGCACCAAGAGACCCAGTACTTC.

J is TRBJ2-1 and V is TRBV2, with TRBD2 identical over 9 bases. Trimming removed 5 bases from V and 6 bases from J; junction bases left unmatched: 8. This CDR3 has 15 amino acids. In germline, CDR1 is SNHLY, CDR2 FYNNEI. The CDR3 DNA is TGTGCCAGCAGTTTTGGCGGGGGGGCCGGCAATGAGCAGTTCTTC. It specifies CASSFGGGAGNEQFF.

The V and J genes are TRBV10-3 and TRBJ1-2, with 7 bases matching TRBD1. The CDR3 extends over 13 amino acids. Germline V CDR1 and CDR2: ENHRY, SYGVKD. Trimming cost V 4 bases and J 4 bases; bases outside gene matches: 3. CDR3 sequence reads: CAISGQGGYGYTF. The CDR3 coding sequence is TGTGCCATCAGTGGACAGGGAGGCTATGGCTACACCTTC.

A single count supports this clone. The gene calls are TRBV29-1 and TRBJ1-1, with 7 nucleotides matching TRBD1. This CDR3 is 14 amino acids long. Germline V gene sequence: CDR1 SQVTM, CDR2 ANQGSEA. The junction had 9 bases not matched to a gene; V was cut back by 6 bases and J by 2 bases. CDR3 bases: TGCAGCGTCAACAGGGGCGCGGGAAACACTGAAGCTTTCTTT. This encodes CSVNRGAGNTEAFF.

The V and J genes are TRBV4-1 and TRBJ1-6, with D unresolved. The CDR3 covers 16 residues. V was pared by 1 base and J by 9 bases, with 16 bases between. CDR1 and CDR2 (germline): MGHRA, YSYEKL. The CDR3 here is CASSQADSGYFSPLHF. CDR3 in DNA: TGCGCCAGCAGCCAAGCCGATTCGGGTTATTTTTCACCCCTCCACTTT.

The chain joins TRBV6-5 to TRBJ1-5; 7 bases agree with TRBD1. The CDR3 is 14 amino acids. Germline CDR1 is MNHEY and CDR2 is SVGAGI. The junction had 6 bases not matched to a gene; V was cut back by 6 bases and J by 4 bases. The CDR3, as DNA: TGTGCCAGCAGAACGGGACAGACAAATCAGCCCCAGCATTTT. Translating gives CASRTGQTNQPQHF.

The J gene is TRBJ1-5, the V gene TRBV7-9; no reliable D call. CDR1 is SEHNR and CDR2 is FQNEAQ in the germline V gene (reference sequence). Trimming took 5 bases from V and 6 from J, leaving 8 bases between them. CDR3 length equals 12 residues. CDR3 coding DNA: TGTGCCAGCAGCGACTTGAGTCAGCCCCAGCATTTT. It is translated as CASSDLSQPQHF.

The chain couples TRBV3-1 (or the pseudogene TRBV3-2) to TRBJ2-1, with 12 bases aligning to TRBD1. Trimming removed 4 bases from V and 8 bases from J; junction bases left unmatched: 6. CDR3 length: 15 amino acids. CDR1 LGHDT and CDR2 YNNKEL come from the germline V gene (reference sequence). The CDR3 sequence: CASSPGTGGFDEQFF. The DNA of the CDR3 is TGTGCCAGCAGCCCCGGGACAGGGGGCTTCGATGAGCAGTTCTTC.

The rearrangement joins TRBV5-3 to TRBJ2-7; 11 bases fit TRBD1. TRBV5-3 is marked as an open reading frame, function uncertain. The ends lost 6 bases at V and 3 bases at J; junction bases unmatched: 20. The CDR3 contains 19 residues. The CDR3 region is CARIIGGGTGGSPYYEQYF. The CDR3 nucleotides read TGTGCCAGAATCATTGGGGGAGGGACAGGGGGATCCCCCTACTACGAGCAGTACTTC.

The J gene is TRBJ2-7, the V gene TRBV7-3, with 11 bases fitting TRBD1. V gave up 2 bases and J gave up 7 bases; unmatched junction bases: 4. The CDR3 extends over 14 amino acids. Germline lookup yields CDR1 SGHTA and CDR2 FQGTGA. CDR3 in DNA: TGTGCCAGCAGCTTAGGAGGGACAGGGGGAGAGCAGTACTTC. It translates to CASSLGGTGGEQYF.

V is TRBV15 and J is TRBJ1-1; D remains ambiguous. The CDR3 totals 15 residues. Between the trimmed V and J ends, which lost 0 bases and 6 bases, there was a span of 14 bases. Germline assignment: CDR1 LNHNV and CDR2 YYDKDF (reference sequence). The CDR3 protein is CATSREYIPNAEAFF. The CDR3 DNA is TGTGCCACCAGCAGAGAGTATATACCTAACGCTGAAGCTTTCTTT.

In nucleotides, the CDR3 is TGTGCCAGCAGCGTAGCCGGGGAGTTTAGCACAGATACGCAGTATTTT. Translating it yields CASSVAGEFSTDTQYF. The chain carries TRBV9 and TRBJ2-3; D might be TRBD2 (5 bases). The CDR3 length is 16 residues. Trimming left V 0 bases short and J 0 bases short, with 11 bases between. From germline, CDR1 is SGDLS and CDR2 YYNGEE. The full variable domain, with the rest looked up from reference TRBV9 and TRBJ2-3, is DSGVTQTPKHLITATGQRVTLRCSPRSGDLSVYWYQQSLDQGLQFLIQYYNGEERAKGNILERFSAQQFPDLHSELNLSSLELGDSALYFCASSVAGEFSTDTQYFGPGTRLTVL.